Shown below are 28 T cell receptor beta chains from a single sample sequenced in a study of blood T cells in healthy people across ages. Sample-barcoded 5' priming and a J-beta primer mix drove a second PCR of 7 to 11 cycles. TCRdb used MiXCR to reprocess the 5' RACE reads, holding one entry per CDR3 protein. Here the sample spans around 800,000 distinct CDR3 sequences, roughly 50% being singletons. Sequencing used blood. The receptors were sampled from a man older than 75 in good health.

V gene TRBV20-1 combines with J gene TRBJ2-1; a weak D match, TRBD2 (5 bases). The CDR3 totals 14 residues. Germline CDR1 reads DFQATT; CDR2 reads SNEGSKA (reference sequence). The germline V and J ends were trimmed by 6 bases and 3 bases, with 15 bases remaining between them. CDR3 nucleotides: TGCAGTGCCCCCGACTATTCGGACTACAATGAGCAGTTCTTC. This gives the protein CSAPDYSDYNEQFF.

The rearrangement links TRBV29-1 to TRBJ2-7, with TRBD1 as a possible D gene (5 bases). V was cut by 5 bases and J by 0 bases, with 8 bases left in between. CDR1 and CDR2 from the germline V gene are SQVTM and ANQGSEA. CDR3 length: 12 residues. CDR3 sequence (DNA): TGCAGCGTTTCCGACAGCTCCTACGAGCAGTACTTC. Translated, it gives CSVSDSSYEQYF.

The chain carries TRBV12-3 or TRBV12-4 and TRBJ2-5, with TRBD2 as a possible D gene (6 bases). The CDR3 is 15 amino acids. Trimming stripped 2 bases from V and 5 bases from J, with 15 bases between. The CDR3 sequence: CASSLPGSGGETQYF. As DNA, the CDR3 is TGTGCCAGCAGTTTACCCGGGAGCGGAGGGGAGACCCAGTACTTC.

This clonotype was detected only a few times. J is TRBJ2-5 and V is TRBV27, with 8 nucleotides matching TRBD1. In germline, CDR1 is MNHEY, CDR2 SMNVEV (reference sequence). The V and J ends lost 6 bases and 1 base, in that order; junction bases with no gene match: 7. The CDR3 covers 15 residues. CDR3 amino acids: CASRKQGAFQETQYF. CDR3 in DNA: TGTGCCAGCAGGAAGCAGGGGGCTTTCCAAGAGACCCAGTACTTC.

This rearrangement joins TRBV18 to TRBJ2-2, with TRBD2 matching 9 bases. The CDR3 is 17 residues long. Trimming took 1 base from V and 2 from J; bases not matched to a gene: 5. Germline V gene lookup returns CDR1 KGHSH and CDR2 LQKENI. This CDR3 reads CASSPRVAGDNTGELFF. The CDR3 bases are TGTGCCAGCTCACCACGGGTAGCGGGAGATAACACCGGGGAGCTGTTTTTT.

The rearrangement uses TRBV15 and TRBJ2-5; D unresolved. The CDR3 covers 14 residues. The ends were cut back, 4 bases at V and 5 bases at J, with 14 bases in the middle. Germline CDR1 reads LNHNV; CDR2 reads YYDKDF (reference sequence). In DNA, the CDR3 is TGTGCCACCAGCATTAGGGCTAGTCGTGAGACCCAGTACTTC. This translates into CATSIRASRETQYF.

The V and J genes are TRBV4-2 and TRBJ2-2; TRBD2 agrees at 13 bases. Germline V lookup: CDR1 LGHNA, CDR2 YNFKEQ. The CDR3 has 20 amino acids. Trimming cost V 3 bases and J 0 bases; bases outside gene matches: 10. This chain's CDR3 is CASSHQGGLAGVANTGELFF. The DNA for the CDR3 is TGTGCCAGCAGCCATCAGGGAGGACTAGCGGGAGTTGCGAACACCGGGGAGCTGTTTTTT.

This clonotype has ten or more counts. The chain uses TRBV5-6 and TRBJ2-1, with a weak D call TRBD2 (7 bases). This CDR3 has 16 amino acids. The germline V and J ends were trimmed by 3 bases and 2 bases, with 15 bases remaining between them. Per germline, CDR1 SGHDT and CDR2 YYEEEE. The CDR3 loop is CASSSGGAPAYNEQFF. Here the CDR3 DNA reads TGTGCCAGCAGCTCGGGGGGCGCTCCGGCCTACAATGAGCAGTTCTTC.

CDR3 sequence (DNA): TGTGCCAGCAGCCACTCGAGGGTGGGTGGCTACACCTTC. Amino acids: CASSHSRVGGYTF. The chain recombines TRBV3-1 with TRBJ1-2; unclear D gene. This CDR3 has 13 amino acids. CDR1 is LGHDT, CDR2 YNNKEL, per germline (reference sequence). Trimming left V 3 bases short and J 7 bases short, with 12 bases between. Based on the CDR3 plus reference TRBV3-1 and TRBJ1-2, the full variable domain is DTAVSQTPKYLVTQMGNDKSIKCEQNLGHDTMYWYKQDSKKFLKIMFSYNNKELIINETVPNRFSPKSPDKAHLNLHINSLELGDSAVYFCASSHSRVGGYTFGSGTRLTVV.

This clonotype appeared a few times. This chain connects TRBV5-5 to TRBJ2-1; TRBD1 agrees at 11 bases. CDR1 is SGHKS, CDR2 YYEKEE, per germline (reference sequence). After removal of 6 bases from V and 4 bases from J, the junction contained 6 bases not matched to a gene. The CDR3 totals 15 residues. CDR3 bases: TGTGCCAGCACCCGGACAGGGGGCGTATACAATGAGCAGTTCTTC. Protein: CASTRTGGVYNEQFF. Full variable domain (missing parts from reference TRBV5-5 and TRBJ2-1): DAGVTQSPTHLIKTRGQQVTLRCSPISGHKSVSWYQQVLGQGPQFIFQYYEKEERGRGNFPDRFSARQFPNYSSELNVNALLLGDSALYLCASTRTGGVYNEQFFGPGTRLTVL.

The table lists this clonotype with a count of one. The rearrangement joins TRBV6-1 to TRBJ1-5; 7 bases align to TRBD1. Germline loops: CDR1 MNHNS, CDR2 SASEGT. V dropped 3 bases and J dropped 7; count of bases not matched to a gene: 9. The CDR3 has 15 residues. CDR3 residues: CASSEGPTGEQPQHF. The CDR3 DNA reads as TGTGCCAGCAGTGAGGGCCCCACAGGGGAACAGCCCCAGCATTTT.

This chain connects TRBV25-1 to TRBJ2-6, with 8 positions matching TRBD2. CDR3 length: 15 residues. V gave up 5 bases and J gave up 5 bases; unmatched junction bases: 5. CDR1 is MGHDK and CDR2 is SYGVNS in the germline V gene. The CDR3 here is CASSPGGVRANVLTF. CDR3 in DNA: TGTGCCAGCAGTCCGGGGGGGGTTAGGGCCAACGTCCTGACTTTC.

This chain links TRBV9 with TRBJ2-7; 7 bases map to TRBD1. J gave up 3 bases and V 4 bases, and 13 bases lay outside the gene matches. Per germline, CDR1 SGDLS and CDR2 YYNGEE. The CDR3 is 16 residues long. CDR3 amino acids: CASSPRQGTLGYEQYF. The CDR3 DNA is TGTGCCAGCAGCCCCAGACAGGGAACCCTTGGCTACGAGCAGTACTTC. Full variable domain (remainder filled in from reference TRBV9 and TRBJ2-7): DSGVTQTPKHLITATGQRVTLRCSPRSGDLSVYWYQQSLDQGLQFLIQYYNGEERAKGNILERFSAQQFPDLHSELNLSSLELGDSALYFCASSPRQGTLGYEQYFGPGTRLTVT.

The chain uses TRBV6-1 and TRBJ2-4; 9 bases are a match to TRBD1. Germline V gene lookup returns CDR1 MNHNS and CDR2 SASEGT. With V trimmed by 6 bases and J by 13 bases, 16 bases remained unmatched. The CDR3 contains 15 residues. The CDR3 loop reads CASRATDRGGLGQYF. The CDR3 DNA follows: TGTGCCAGCAGAGCCACCGACAGGGGGGGCTTAGGGCAGTACTTC.

The chain recombines TRBV7-2 with TRBJ2-1; 12 nucleotides match TRBD2. The CDR3 consists of 16 residues. Germline CDR1 is SGHTA and CDR2 is FQGNSA. V was clipped by 1 base and J by 6 bases; unmatched bases: 4. In DNA form, the CDR3 reads TGTGCCAGCAGCTTAGTAGGGACTAGCGGGCTCAATGAGCAGTTCTTC. It specifies CASSLVGTSGLNEQFF. The full variable domain, in which reference TRBV7-2 and TRBJ2-1 provide the parts outside the CDR3, is GAGVSQSPSNKVTEKGKDVELRCDPISGHTALYWYRQSLGQGLEFLIYFQGNSAPDKSGLPSDRFSAERTGGSVSTLTIQRTQQEDSAVYLCASSLVGTSGLNEQFFGPGTRLTVL.

The CDR3 nucleotides read TGTGCCAGCAGTGTGAATCCCGGGGAGACCCAGTACTTC. It codes for CASSVNPGETQYF. This chain uses TRBV27 with TRBJ2-5; D is unresolved. Germline assignment: CDR1 MNHEY and CDR2 SMNVEV (reference sequence). Trimming took 5 bases from V and 5 from J, leaving 12 bases between them. This CDR3 has 13 residues.

J is TRBJ2-1 and V is TRBV20-1, with 13 bases fitting TRBD2. The CDR3 covers 14 residues. V lost 6 bases and J lost 4; bases outside the gene matches: 3. The germline V gene encodes CDR1 DFQATT and CDR2 SNEGSKA (reference sequence). The CDR3 nucleotides read TGCAGTGCCACTAGCGGGAGGGAGTACAATGAGCAGTTCTTC. Its translation: CSATSGREYNEQFF.

This clonotype has more than one count but fewer than ten. The chain combines TRBV11-2 with TRBJ2-1, with 10 bases that match TRBD2. V lost 0 bases and J lost 0; bases outside the gene matches: 11. The germline CDR1 and CDR2 sequences are SGHAT and FQNNGV. The CDR3 contains 20 residues. The CDR3 DNA follows: TGTGCCAGCAGCTTAGATTGGGCGACTAGCGGGTTCAGCTCCTACAATGAGCAGTTCTTC. Protein sequence: CASSLDWATSGFSSYNEQFF.

This sequence joins TRBV29-1 and TRBJ2-5; D might be TRBD1 (6 bases). V was pared by 3 bases and J by 4 bases, with 15 bases between. CDR3 length equals 14 residues. Germline V gene data show CDR1 as SQVTM and CDR2 as ANQGSEA. The CDR3 loop is CSVDWAGAGETQYF. CDR3 nucleotides: TGCAGCGTTGATTGGGCAGGGGCAGGAGAGACCCAGTACTTC.

This chain links TRBV7-6 with TRBJ2-5; possibly TRBD1 or TRBD2 for D (6 bases each). The J call is doubtful: the DNA matches TRBJ2-7 better. This CDR3 has 14 residues. Per the germline V gene, CDR1 is SGHVS and CDR2 is FNYEAQ. CDR3 amino acids: CASSLGGASREQYF. CDR3 bases: TGTGCCAGCAGCTTAGGGGGGGCATCGCGCGAGCAGTACTTC.

This chain links TRBV7-2 with TRBJ2-3, with TRBD2 matching 15 bases. Looked up from germline, CDR1 is SGHTA and CDR2 is FQGNSA. CDR3 length equals 18 residues. The V segment lost 4 bases and the J segment 2 bases; nucleotides outside the gene matches: 7. The DNA of the CDR3 is TGTGCCAGCAGCTACCAGGGGACTAGCGGGAGGACCACAGATACGCAGTATTTT. Translated: CASSYQGTSGRTTDTQYF. Complete variable domain (other parts from reference TRBV7-2 and TRBJ2-3): GAGVSQSPSNKVTEKGKDVELRCDPISGHTALYWYRQSLGQGLEFLIYFQGNSAPDKSGLPSDRFSAERTGGSVSTLTIQRTQQEDSAVYLCASSYQGTSGRTTDTQYFGPGTRLTVL.

The V and J genes are TRBV15 and TRBJ2-1; no clear D. Deletions cut 0 bases from V and 8 bases from J, with 11 bases between. The CDR3 length is 14 residues. Looked up from germline, CDR1 is LNHNV and CDR2 is YYDKDF (reference sequence). In DNA, the CDR3 is TGTGCCACCAGCAGAGATACAGCGCGCGATGAGCAGTTCTTC. Its protein is CATSRDTARDEQFF.

CDR3: CASSLQGQGLAREQFF. CDR3 nucleotides: TGTGCCAGCAGTTTACAGGGGCAGGGACTAGCACGTGAGCAGTTCTTC. The chain carries TRBV12-3 or TRBV12-4 and TRBJ2-1; TRBD2 matches 9 bases. Trimming took 2 bases from V and 9 from J; bases not matched to a gene: 11. The CDR3 sequence is 16 residues long.

V and J are TRBV24-1 and TRBJ2-5; D is ambiguous. The germline V gene has CDR1 KGHDR and CDR2 SFDVKD. Trimming removed 6 bases at V and 11 bases at J, with 15 bases between. This CDR3 is 12 amino acids long. CDR3 DNA sequence: TGTGCCACCAGTCCGACCTCCAATGAGCAGTACTTC. It encodes CATSPTSNEQYF.

The chain carries TRBV27 and TRBJ2-5; 7 bases line up with TRBD1. This CDR3 contains 13 residues. Losses at the gene ends were 7 bases for V and 0 bases for J; bases not matched to a gene: 2. Germline V gives CDR1 MNHEY, CDR2 SMNVEV (reference sequence). CDR3 sequence (DNA): TGTGCCAGCACGACAGGGAACCAAGAGACCCAGTACTTC. Its protein product is CASTTGNQETQYF.

In this sample, this clonotype turned up a few times. The chain carries TRBV20-1 and TRBJ2-1; 8 bases match TRBD2. Trimming took 4 bases from V and 5 from J; bases not matched to a gene: 10. Germline V gene data show CDR1 as DFQATT and CDR2 as SNEGSKA (reference sequence). This CDR3 comprises 15 residues. CDR3 in DNA: TGCAGTGCTACAAAAGCGGGAGCCGGAAACAATGAGCAGTTCTTC. This translates into CSATKAGAGNNEQFF.

This clonotype occurred a few times. The chain joins TRBV11-2 to TRBJ2-6; D is undetermined. CDR3 size: 14 residues. CDR1 is SGHAT, CDR2 FQNNGV, per germline. Trimming pared 5 bases from V and 5 bases from J, leaving 10 bases between. CDR3 residues: CASSRIRRANVLTF. CDR3 nucleotide sequence: TGTGCCAGCAGCCGCATCAGGAGGGCCAACGTCCTGACTTTC.

V and J are TRBV9 and TRBJ2-1; the match to TRBD1 covers 9 bases. From germline, CDR1 is SGDLS and CDR2 YYNGEE. The J segment lost 6 bases and the V segment lost 4 bases, leaving 8 bases of the junction unmatched. This CDR3 contains 15 residues. The DNA of the CDR3 is TGTGCCAGCAGCCCCCGACAGGGGGTTCCCAATGAGCAGTTCTTC. Residues: CASSPRQGVPNEQFF. Supplemented by reference TRBV9 and TRBJ2-1, the full variable domain reads DSGVTQTPKHLITATGQRVTLRCSPRSGDLSVYWYQQSLDQGLQFLIQYYNGEERAKGNILERFSAQQFPDLHSELNLSSLELGDSALYFCASSPRQGVPNEQFFGPGTRLTVL.